Following are 13 T cell receptor beta chains from one sample sequenced in a study of cytomegalovirus exposure and HLA in healthy donors. PCR used 60 Vbeta primers and 13 Jbeta primers. Sequencing was performed with immunoSEQ multiplex PCR; in TCRdb, only in-frame clones are kept and a portion is missing. The profile shows roughly 120,000 clones, 80% of them singletons. Material: PBMCs. These TCRs come from a man aged 25 to 40 in good health and CMV-seronegative.

CDR3 protein: CASSGHPNTEAFF. The DNA of the CDR3 is TGTGCCAGCAGTGGCCATCCGAACACTGAAGCTTTCTTT. J is TRBJ1-1 and V is TRBV6-6; D gene ambiguous. CDR1 and CDR2 (germline): MNHNY, SVGAGI (reference sequence). This CDR3 is built from 13 residues. V was trimmed by 5 bases and J by 1 base, leaving 8 bases between them.

CDR3 residues: CASRVGETEAFF. Written as DNA, the CDR3 is TGCGCCAGCAGGGTCGGGGAGACTGAAGCTTTCTTT. The chain carries TRBV5-1 and TRBJ1-1, with unresolved D. Trimming took 5 bases from V and 5 from J, leaving 10 bases between them. The CDR3 is 12 amino acids. Germline CDR1 SGHRS, CDR2 YFSETQ.

This chain joins TRBV2 and TRBJ1-2; 7 bases map to TRBD1. V shed 4 bases, J shed 5 bases, and the junction held 10 bases outside the gene matches. The CDR3 length is 15 residues. CDR1 and CDR2 from the germline V gene are SNHLY and FYNNEI. The CDR3 bases are TGTGCCAGCAGTGGTAGGACAGGCGGTAAATATGGCTACACCTTC. Amino acid sequence: CASSGRTGGKYGYTF.

DNA of the CDR3: TGTGCCAGCAAACTGCTAGCGGGAGCGGGGAACGAGCAGTACTTC. This codes for CASKLLAGAGNEQYF. This chain uses TRBV7-2 with TRBJ2-7; 10 nucleotides line up with TRBD2. The CDR3 runs 15 residues. Germline-derived CDR1 and CDR2 are SGHTA and FQGNSA. V dropped 7 bases and J dropped 5; count of bases not matched to a gene: 11.

This clone occurred a few times. The V gene is TRBV14, the J gene TRBJ2-1; 7 positions agree with TRBD2. The CDR3 loop spans 13 amino acids. J lost 12 bases, V lost 0 bases, and 5 bases had no gene match. Germline CDR1 reads SGHDN; CDR2 reads FVKESK. CDR3 sequence (DNA): TGTGCCAGCAGCCAAGATCGACGGACTAGGCAGTTCTTC. Its translation is CASSQDRRTRQFF. Full variable domain (remainder filled in from reference TRBV14 and TRBJ2-1): EAGVTQFPSHSVIEKGQTVTLRCDPISGHDNLYWYRRVMGKEIKFLLHFVKESKQDESGMPNNRFLAERTGGTYSTLKVQPAELEDSGVYFCASSQDRRTRQFFGPGTRLTVL.

Here the CDR3 reads CASSFKSQEDRDRLSYEQYF. As DNA, the CDR3 is TGTGCCAGCAGCTTTAAGAGTCAGGAGGACCGGGACAGGCTATCCTACGAGCAGTACTTC. The chain links TRBV5-4 to TRBJ2-7, with 8 bases fitting TRBD1. The CDR3 runs to 20 residues. Germline V gives CDR1 SGHNT, CDR2 YYREEE (reference sequence). Losses at the gene ends were 2 bases for V and 1 base for J; bases not matched to a gene: 20.

This clone showed up just a few times. The chain employs TRBV25-1 and TRBJ1-4; 7 bases line up with TRBD1. The V gene end was trimmed by 5 bases and the J gene end by 8 bases; junction bases not matched to a gene: 8. CDR3 length: 14 amino acids. CDR1 and CDR2 (germline): MGHDK, SYGVNS. The CDR3 DNA sequence: TGTGCCAGCAGTAAGGACAGGTGGTCCGAAAAACTGTTTTTT. Translation: CASSKDRWSEKLFF.

The J gene is TRBJ2-7, the V gene TRBV28; 7 bases match TRBD1. This CDR3 is built from 13 residues. Germline lookup yields CDR1 MDHEN and CDR2 SYDVKM. With V trimmed by 2 bases and J by 6 bases, 4 bases remained unmatched. CDR3 nucleotides: TGTGCCAGCAGTTTAAGGGCAGGGGGCGAGCAGTACTTC. Protein: CASSLRAGGEQYF.

A note on this clone: Within the sample, other DNA sequences also encode this same CDR3. The chain links TRBV28 to TRBJ2-4, with unresolved D. Trimming pared 3 bases from V and 1 base from J, leaving 7 bases between. From germline, CDR1 is MDHEN and CDR2 SYDVKM. The CDR3 has 14 amino acids. CDR3 sequence: CASSFTGAKNIQYF. The CDR3 nucleotides read TGTGCCAGCAGTTTTACCGGGGCCAAAAACATTCAGTACTTC.

The V call is TRBV6-1, the J call TRBJ2-4, with D tentatively TRBD1 (5 bases). Trimming stripped 6 bases from V and 0 bases from J, with 12 bases between. CDR3 length equals 15 residues. The germline gives CDR1 MNHNS, CDR2 SASEGT. CDR3 coding DNA: TGTGCCAGCAGGGTGACAGCCCTAGCCAAAAACATTCAGTACTTC. It specifies CASRVTALAKNIQYF.

J is TRBJ2-1 and V is TRBV28, with 10 nucleotides matching TRBD2. Trimming cost V 5 bases and J 15 bases; bases outside gene matches: 7. The CDR3 is 12 residues long. The germline CDR1 and CDR2 sequences are MDHEN and SYDVKM. CDR3 sequence reads: CASSPPAGGPFF. CDR3 sequence (DNA): TGTGCCAGCAGTCCCCCAGCGGGAGGGCCGTTCTTC.

A few counts support this clone. The chain links TRBV6-1 to TRBJ1-1, with a weak D call TRBD1 (5 bases). The germline V gene encodes CDR1 MNHNS and CDR2 SASEGT. Trimming left V 6 bases short and J 4 bases short, with 18 bases between. This CDR3 has 15 amino acids. The CDR3 here is CASRTTQGGGTEAFF. As DNA, the CDR3 is TGTGCCAGCAGAACAACCCAGGGCGGTGGCACTGAAGCTTTCTTT.

The chain is built from TRBV20-1 and TRBJ2-5; no clear D. Trimming shortened V by 6 bases and J by 4 bases, and 9 bases separated the two germline ends. Germline loops: CDR1 DFQATT, CDR2 SNEGSKA (reference sequence). This CDR3 spans 11 amino acids. CDR3 bases: TGCAGTGCACCCCGAGGAGAGACCCAGTACTTC. This sequence encodes CSAPRGETQYF.